Each of the 19 T cell receptor beta chains below was sequenced from the same sample in a study of OX40 agonist ivuxolimab in advanced cancers. This table comes from immunoSEQ multiplex PCR, and its TCRdb copy is limited to in-frame clones, with some not included. This table has tens of thousands of clones, 75% to 90% appearing once. Sequencing was performed on CD4+ or CD8+ T cells sorted from blood, taken in a trial of the OX40 agonist ivuxolimab. These TCRs come from an adult with an advanced solid tumor such as melanoma, head and neck, liver or kidney cancer.

The chain carries TRBV9 and TRBJ2-3, with D unresolved. Trimming shortened V by 1 base and J by 3 bases, and 12 bases separated the two germline ends. CDR3 length equals 15 residues. Per the germline V gene, CDR1 is SGDLS and CDR2 is YYNGEE. The CDR3 sequence is CASSVHPGPTDTQYF. The CDR3 DNA sequence: TGTGCCAGCAGCGTACATCCGGGCCCTACAGATACGCAGTATTTT.

The chain combines TRBV9 with TRBJ2-5; TRBD1 or TRBD2 may be the D gene (5 bases each). CDR3 length: 12 amino acids. V lost 0 bases, J lost 5 bases, and 5 bases lay in between. Germline assignment: CDR1 SGDLS and CDR2 YYNGEE. The CDR3 reads CASSVGGETQYF. The CDR3 coding sequence is TGTGCCAGCAGCGTAGGGGGGGAGACCCAGTACTTC.

J is TRBJ2-1 and V is TRBV28; the match to TRBD2 covers 11 bases. Germline CDR1 is MDHEN and CDR2 is SYDVKM. The CDR3 length is 17 residues. Losses at the gene ends were 6 bases for V and 0 bases for J; bases not matched to a gene: 7. CDR3 sequence: CASSSIAGGSSYNEQFF. The CDR3 DNA reads TGTGCCAGCAGCTCCATAGCGGGGGGGAGCTCCTACAATGAGCAGTTCTTC.

The CDR3: CASSPGTGVEKLFF. DNA of the CDR3: TGTGCCAGCAGCCCCGGGACAGGGGTTGAAAAACTGTTTTTT. This chain links TRBV7-6 with TRBJ1-4; 10 bases line up with TRBD1. The CDR3 contains 14 residues. With 5 bases clipped from V and 7 bases from J, the junction kept 4 bases outside the gene matches. The germline V gene has CDR1 SGHVS and CDR2 FNYEAQ. Full variable domain (rest looked up from reference TRBV7-6 and TRBJ1-4): GAGVSQSPRYKVTKRGQDVALRCDPISGHVSLYWYRQALGQGPEFLTYFNYEAQQDKSGLPNDRFSAERPEGSISTLTIQRTEQRDSAMYRCASSPGTGVEKLFFGSGTQLSVL.

The rearrangement joins TRBV28 to TRBJ2-7; D perhaps matches TRBD1 (6 bases). V lost 6 bases and J lost 3, with 21 bases in between. Germline V gene lookup returns CDR1 MDHEN and CDR2 SYDVKM. CDR3 length equals 16 residues. CDR3 sequence reads: CASRKVTGINFYEQYF. The CDR3 DNA reads TGTGCCAGCAGGAAGGTTACAGGGATCAATTTCTACGAGCAGTACTTC.

This sequence joins TRBV11-2 and TRBJ2-1, with 8 bases that match TRBD2. This CDR3 is 14 amino acids long. V trimming: 6 bases; J trimming: 6 bases; junction bases outside the gene matches: 7. CDR1 and CDR2 (germline): SGHAT, FQNNGV. The CDR3: CASRPGGPGNEQFF. The DNA for the CDR3 is TGTGCCAGCAGGCCGGGAGGGCCGGGCAATGAGCAGTTCTTC.

The V and J genes are TRBV29-1 and TRBJ1-1; weak D call: TRBD1 (6 bases). The CDR3 is 11 residues long. The V gene's germline CDR1 is SQVTM and CDR2 ANQGSEA. V was clipped by 5 bases and J by 5 bases, with 9 bases between them. In DNA form, the CDR3 reads TGCAGCGTTCCTACAGGGACTGAAGCTTTCTTT. Translation gives CSVPTGTEAFF.

The chain couples TRBV19 to TRBJ2-7, with 7 nucleotides matching TRBD1. The CDR3 is made up of 14 amino acids. CDR1 is LNHDA, CDR2 SQIVND, per germline (reference sequence). V shed 6 bases and J 0 bases; nucleotides not matched to a gene: 5. Here the CDR3 DNA reads TGTGCCAGTAGCGGGACAGAGAGCTCCTACGAGCAGTACTTC. Translated, it gives CASSGTESSYEQYF.

V usage is TRBV27 and J usage is TRBJ1-1; D is unclear. The V and J ends lost 0 bases and 1 base respectively, with 12 bases between them. This CDR3 is built from 16 residues. The germline V gene has CDR1 MNHEY and CDR2 SMNVEV (reference sequence). The CDR3 nucleotides read TGTGCCAGCAGTTTATCGTTGGGGATAAAGAACACTGAAGCTTTCTTT. Protein sequence: CASSLSLGIKNTEAFF.

Only one count was recorded for this clone. The chain links TRBV2 to TRBJ2-1; D ambiguous. CDR1 and CDR2 (germline): SNHLY, FYNNEI. V was trimmed by 3 bases and J by 4 bases, leaving 10 bases between them. The CDR3 runs 14 residues. The CDR3 is CASSDFADYNEQFF. Here the CDR3 DNA reads TGTGCCAGCAGTGATTTTGCAGATTACAATGAGCAGTTCTTC.

The chain has TRBV19 and TRBJ1-1; no clear D. The CDR3 sequence is 13 residues long. From germline, CDR1 is LNHDA and CDR2 SQIVND (reference sequence). Trimming stripped 2 bases from V and 2 bases from J, with 6 bases between. In nucleotides, the CDR3 is TGTGCCAGTAGTATAAACGACAACACTGAAGCTTTCTTT. It codes for CASSINDNTEAFF.

Points on this clone: One end of the junction does not line up with germline, which may come from a read error. The rearrangement uses TRBV7-7 and TRBJ2-5; tentatively, D is TRBD1 (5 bases). The germline CDR1 and CDR2 sequences are SSHAT and FNYEAQ (reference sequence). The CDR3 contains 13 residues. The CDR3 loop is CASSLEGEETQYF. Written as DNA, the CDR3 is TGTGCTAGCAGCTTAGAAGGGGAAGAGACCCAGTACTTC.

The genes are TRBV5-8 and TRBJ2-5; no definite D call. The V gene lost 1 base and the J gene lost 2 bases, with 9 bases spanning the gap. Germline CDR1 and CDR2: SGHTS and YDEGEE. The CDR3 totals 14 residues. In nucleotides, the CDR3 is TGTGCCAGCAGCTTGCCCCTGGAACAAGAGACCCAGTACTTC. Protein: CASSLPLEQETQYF.

This chain links TRBV27 with TRBJ2-7, with TRBD2 as a possible D gene (6 bases). Looked up from germline, CDR1 is MNHEY and CDR2 is SMNVEV (reference sequence). The CDR3 consists of 13 residues. With 3 bases removed from V and 0 bases from J, the gap between germline ends came to 6 bases. CDR3 in amino acids: CASSLGGSYEQYF. For the CDR3, the DNA is TGTGCCAGCAGTTTGGGGGGCTCCTACGAGCAGTACTTC.

The gene calls are TRBV21-1 and TRBJ2-7; the table names TRBD1, a call not compared with the DNA. TRBV21-1 is described as a pseudogene. This CDR3 spans 15 amino acids. This CDR3 reads CASSPTPGQVSGQYF. CDR3 nucleotide sequence: TGTGCCAGCAGCCCTACTCCGGGACAGGTAAGTGGGCAGTACTTC.

The V call is TRBV5-1, the J call TRBJ2-3; a weak D match, TRBD2 (5 bases). The CDR3 sequence is 14 residues long. V lost 2 bases to trimming and J lost 5 bases, with 12 bases between them. The germline gives CDR1 SGHRS, CDR2 YFSETQ. DNA of the CDR3: TGCGCCAGCAGCTTTGAGGGCGGAGGAGATACGCAGTATTTT. Protein: CASSFEGGGDTQYF.

The gene calls are TRBV2 and TRBJ2-3; TRBD1 matches 8 bases. Germline loops: CDR1 SNHLY, CDR2 FYNNEI. The CDR3 runs 13 residues. V dropped 10 bases and J dropped 3; count of bases not matched to a gene: 6. CDR3 nucleotide sequence: TGTGCCACGGACAGGGTTGTGACAGATACGCAGTATTTT. Encoded protein: CATDRVVTDTQYF.

The gene calls are TRBV25-1 and TRBJ2-3; TRBD1 might be the D (5 bases). Germline assignment: CDR1 MGHDK and CDR2 SYGVNS. The CDR3 loop spans 18 amino acids. V was trimmed by 1 base and J by 2 bases, leaving 19 bases between them. DNA for the CDR3: TGTGCCAGCAGTGAATGGGGCACCCGGCCAGCGCACACAGATACGCAGTATTTT. Translation gives CASSEWGTRPAHTDTQYF.

The rearrangement joins TRBV9 to TRBJ2-2, with TRBD2 matching over 13 bases. The CDR3 covers 17 residues. J gave up 7 bases and V 3 bases, and 9 bases lay outside the gene matches. Germline CDR1 and CDR2: SGDLS and YYNGEE. CDR3: CASSGSPGLAGIGELFF. The CDR3 bases are TGTGCCAGCAGCGGTAGCCCGGGACTAGCGGGAATCGGGGAGCTGTTTTTT.